The 11 T cell receptor beta chains given below trace back to one sample, sequenced in a study of blood T cells in healthy people across ages. Combining a sample-barcoded 5' primer with a J-beta primer mix, a second PCR ran for about 6 to 11 cycles. TCRdb recomputed calls from the 5' RACE reads with MiXCR, one row per CDR3 protein. The repertoire holds hundreds of thousands of distinct CDR3 sequences, with 20% to 25% as singletons. This same sample was also taken into another study, of T cells of mothers and their children.

Sequencing used blood. The origin of the receptors is a boy between 5 and 17 years old in good health.

V gene TRBV5-1 combines with J gene TRBJ1-6, with unresolved D. V lost 0 bases and J lost 3, with 7 bases in between. Looked up from germline, CDR1 is SGHRS and CDR2 is YFSETQ. This CDR3 region has 15 residues. The CDR3 protein is CASSLEGSYNSPLHF. CDR3 coding DNA: TGCGCCAGCAGCTTGGAAGGGAGCTATAATTCACCCCTCCACTTT.

The V and J genes are TRBV29-1 and TRBJ2-7, with 8 bases matching TRBD1. Trimming removed 6 bases from V and 3 bases from J; junction bases left unmatched: 7. CDR3 length: 13 amino acids. The germline V gene encodes CDR1 SQVTM and CDR2 ANQGSEA. CDR3 region: CSVRRGQDYEQYF. The CDR3 DNA reads TGCAGCGTGCGGAGGGGACAGGACTACGAGCAGTACTTC.

In this sample, this clonotype turned up a few times. V gene TRBV15 combines with J gene TRBJ2-5, with TRBD1 matching 7 bases. This CDR3 spans 14 amino acids. V shed 3 bases, J shed 4 bases, and the junction held 5 bases outside the gene matches. Looked up from germline, CDR1 is LNHNV and CDR2 is YYDKDF (reference sequence). The chain's CDR3 is CATSSQQGRETQYF. CDR3 nucleotide sequence: TGTGCCACCAGCAGTCAACAGGGGCGAGAGACCCAGTACTTC. Full variable domain (rest looked up from reference TRBV15 and TRBJ2-5): DAMVIQNPRYQVTQFGKPVTLSCSQTLNHNVMYWYQQKSSQAPKLLFHYYDKDFNNEADTPDNFQSRRPNTSFCFLDIRSPGLGDTAMYLCATSSQQGRETQYFGPGTRLLVL.

This clonotype was observed a few times. The chain couples TRBV12-5 to TRBJ2-1; 12 bases fit TRBD2. After removal of 2 bases from V and 9 bases from J, the junction contained 5 bases not matched to a gene. CDR1 is LGHNT and CDR2 is FRNRAP in the germline V gene. The CDR3 totals 15 residues. The CDR3 sequence: CASGLPGLAGLEQFF. In DNA form, the CDR3 reads TGTGCTAGTGGTTTGCCAGGACTAGCGGGGCTTGAGCAGTTCTTC.

The chain joins TRBV27 to TRBJ2-1; 7 positions match TRBD2. The V gene's germline CDR1 is MNHEY and CDR2 SMNVEV (reference sequence). After removal of 4 bases from V and 0 bases from J, the junction contained 9 bases not matched to a gene. CDR3 size: 17 residues. CDR3 DNA: TGTGCCAGCAGTTCCCGACTAGCCTATCGCTCCTACAATGAGCAGTTCTTC. Translating gives CASSSRLAYRSYNEQFF.

The table lists this clonotype with a few counts. The chain joins TRBV14 to TRBJ1-1, with D possibly matching TRBD1 (5 bases). Trimming took 3 bases from V and 5 from J, leaving 10 bases between them. The CDR3 extends over 13 amino acids. Germline V gene lookup returns CDR1 SGHDN and CDR2 FVKESK. The CDR3 is CASSQRGTTEAFF. The CDR3 DNA sequence: TGTGCCAGCAGCCAGAGGGGCACAACTGAAGCTTTCTTT. Full variable domain (rest looked up from reference TRBV14 and TRBJ1-1): EAGVTQFPSHSVIEKGQTVTLRCDPISGHDNLYWYRRVMGKEIKFLLHFVKESKQDESGMPNNRFLAERTGGTYSTLKVQPAELEDSGVYFCASSQRGTTEAFFGQGTRLTVV.

The chain employs TRBV27 and TRBJ2-5; 8 positions agree with TRBD1. With the DNA end fitting TRBJ2-7 better, the J assignment may be wrong. The CDR3 runs to 15 residues. In germline, CDR1 is MNHEY, CDR2 SMNVEV (reference sequence). CDR3 coding DNA: TGTGCCAGCAGTTTACGTGGACAGGGAGTCTACGAGCAGTACTTC. Translation gives CASSLRGQGVYEQYF.

There are a few counts of this clonotype. This chain links TRBV6-4 with TRBJ1-1; 7 bases map to TRBD1. The CDR3 has 13 amino acids. Germline loops: CDR1 MRHNA, CDR2 SNTAGT. J lost 2 bases, V lost 6 bases, and 3 bases had no gene match. The CDR3 is CASRRDSNTEAFF. In DNA form, the CDR3 reads TGTGCCAGCAGGCGGGACAGCAACACTGAAGCTTTCTTT.

This chain links TRBV28 with TRBJ1-4, with D perhaps TRBD1 (5 bases). The CDR3 runs 13 residues. Per the germline V gene, CDR1 is MDHEN and CDR2 is SYDVKM. Trimming shortened V by 10 bases and J by 4 bases, and 13 bases separated the two germline ends. The CDR3 DNA sequence: TGTGCCACTGCGGCGGGGCGTAATGAAAAACTGTTTTTT. This codes for CATAAGRNEKLFF.

At least ten counts were recorded for this clonotype. The CDR3 DNA reads as TGCAGCGTTGAATTTGCCGGGAACTCAGAAGAGACCCAGTACTTC. Its protein product is CSVEFAGNSEETQYF. The chain uses TRBV29-1 and TRBJ2-5, with a possible D match to TRBD2 (5 bases). The CDR3 consists of 15 residues. Germline loops: CDR1 SQVTM, CDR2 ANQGSEA. Trimming took off 2 bases at V and 3 bases at J, with 16 bases between the two ends.

V is TRBV12-3 or TRBV12-4 and J is TRBJ2-5, with D possibly TRBD1 on 6 matching bases. V shed 3 bases and J shed 3 bases, with 11 bases lying between them. This CDR3 is 14 amino acids long. CDR3 nucleotides: TGTGCCAGCAGTTTGGTACAGGGAGAAGAGACCCAGTACTTC. Translating it yields CASSLVQGEETQYF.